One sample yielded the 22 T cell receptor beta chains listed below, sequenced in a study of chemoradiotherapy in HPV16-positive cancers. Measured with immunoSEQ multiplex PCR; TCRdb has only the in-frame clones, and not every one. The top ten clones hold about 16% of a sample with approximately 4,000 clones, roughly 80% of them seen once. Sampling was done from a patient who underwent chemoradiotherapy. Receptors were obtained from a human donor with HPV-associated anogenital cancer.

In this sample, this clone turned up a few times. V gene TRBV4-1 combines with J gene TRBJ2-7; no clear D. The germline V gene encodes CDR1 MGHRA and CDR2 YSYEKL. Deletions cut 4 bases from V and 1 base from J, with 11 bases between. The CDR3 sequence is 14 residues long. The DNA for the CDR3 is TGCGCCAGCAGCCGGGGTGACGGGTCCTACGAGCAGTACTTC. Its translation is CASSRGDGSYEQYF.

The V call is TRBV6-5, the J call TRBJ2-5, with 7 bases fitting TRBD2. Germline lookup yields CDR1 MNHEY and CDR2 SVGAGI. V trimming: 6 bases; J trimming: 5 bases; junction bases outside the gene matches: 6. This CDR3 is 13 amino acids long. The CDR3 reads CASSPGGGETQYF. The CDR3 DNA is TGTGCCAGCAGCCCCGGGGGAGGGGAGACCCAGTACTTC.

V is TRBV5-1 and J is TRBJ2-3; perhaps TRBD2 as D (5 bases). Trimming left V 0 bases short and J 2 bases short, with 10 bases between. In germline, CDR1 is SGHRS, CDR2 YFSETQ. This CDR3 has 15 residues. The CDR3 loop reads CASSLVDSNTDTQYF. The CDR3 DNA follows: TGCGCCAGCAGCTTGGTGGACTCCAACACAGATACGCAGTATTTT.

The rearrangement joins TRBV5-1 to TRBJ2-7; 8 nucleotides agree with TRBD2. Germline V CDR1 and CDR2: SGHRS, YFSETQ. The J segment lost 7 bases and the V segment lost 0 bases, leaving 12 bases of the junction unmatched. This CDR3 region has 16 residues. CDR3 in DNA: TGCGCCAGCAGCTTGGACGGTTCGGGGGGGCTACCTGAGCAGTACTTC. It yields the protein CASSLDGSGGLPEQYF.

This chain links TRBV5-4 with TRBJ2-1; no firm D call. Trimming took 0 bases from V and 7 from J, leaving 11 bases between them. This CDR3 is 14 amino acids long. Per the germline V gene, CDR1 is SGHNT and CDR2 is YYREEE (reference sequence). CDR3: CASSLERGRNEQFF. DNA of the CDR3: TGTGCCAGCAGCTTGGAGAGAGGCCGGAATGAGCAGTTCTTC. Complete variable domain (other parts from reference TRBV5-4 and TRBJ2-1): ETGVTQSPTHLIKTRGQQVTLRCSSQSGHNTVSWYQQALGQGPQFIFQYYREEENGRGNFPPRFSGLQFPNYSSELNVNALELDDSALYLCASSLERGRNEQFFGPGTRLTVL.

In its sample, this clone is large. This sequence joins TRBV14 and TRBJ1-2, with D perhaps TRBD1 (5 bases). The CDR3 spans 18 residues. The germline V gene has CDR1 SGHDN and CDR2 FVKESK. Trimming removed 1 base at V and 8 bases at J, with 26 bases between. The CDR3 DNA reads as TGTGCCAGCAGCCAAGTACAAGGCGAGCCGGTGAGCCGGGGGGGCTACACCTTC. It specifies CASSQVQGEPVSRGGYTF.

The V call is TRBV28, the J call TRBJ2-3; D is uncertain. Trimming left V 4 bases short and J 1 base short, with 6 bases between. This CDR3 has 13 residues. Germline CDR1 MDHEN, CDR2 SYDVKM. DNA of the CDR3: TGTGCCAGCAGTTCGGTTCGCACAGATACGCAGTATTTT. Its protein product is CASSSVRTDTQYF.

Only a few counts were recorded for this clone. Here the CDR3 reads CASSYGPGSPQHF. In nucleotides, the CDR3 is TGTGCCAGCAGCTACGGGCCGGGTTCCCCCCAGCATTTT. The chain combines TRBV7-9 with TRBJ1-5, with D uncertain. V lost 4 bases and J 10 bases, leaving 14 bases between the germline ends. The CDR3 extends over 13 amino acids. The V gene's germline CDR1 is SEHNR and CDR2 FQNEAQ (reference sequence).

V gene TRBV6-4 combines with J gene TRBJ2-3; D is unresolved. V was shortened by 0 bases and J by 6 bases, with 10 bases between the two germline ends. CDR1 is MRHNA, CDR2 SNTAGT, per germline. This CDR3 is 14 amino acids long. CDR3 DNA sequence: TGTGCCAGCAGTGACTCGTCTGGCCCGGATACGCAGTATTTT. Encoded protein: CASSDSSGPDTQYF.

This clone was detected only a few times. The rearrangement joins TRBV4-3 to TRBJ1-5, with D hard to call. Trimming left V 4 bases short and J 2 bases short, with 15 bases between. The CDR3 is 16 residues long. The germline CDR1 and CDR2 sequences are LGHNA and YSLEER. The CDR3 sequence is CASSLSRNLRNQPQHF. In nucleotides, the CDR3 is TGCGCCAGCAGCCTCTCTCGGAACCTTCGCAATCAGCCCCAGCATTTT.

This clone turned up a few times. This chain joins TRBV7-9 and TRBJ2-2; no clear D. Germline loops: CDR1 SEHNR, CDR2 FQNEAQ (reference sequence). This CDR3 spans 14 amino acids. V was shortened by 8 bases and J by 0 bases, with 10 bases between the two germline ends. CDR3 protein: CASVPDSNTGELFF. In DNA form, the CDR3 reads TGTGCCAGCGTCCCAGATTCGAACACCGGGGAGCTGTTTTTT.

The CDR3 DNA sequence: TGCGCCAGCAGCCAAGTGGTCTCCGGGACAGCCTGGGATGGCTACACCTTC. Encoded protein: CASSQVVSGTAWDGYTF. The rearrangement links TRBV4-3 to TRBJ1-2; 7 nucleotides match TRBD1. Looked up from germline, CDR1 is LGHNA and CDR2 is YSLEER. This CDR3 contains 17 residues. V lost 1 base to trimming and J lost 6 bases; unmatched junction nucleotides: 14.

The sample holds a few counts of this clone. The rearrangement links TRBV4-1 to TRBJ2-2, with D maybe TRBD2 (6 bases). Trimming stripped 3 bases from V and 8 bases from J, with 10 bases between. CDR1 MGHRA and CDR2 YSYEKL come from the germline V gene. The CDR3 contains 13 residues. The DNA for the CDR3 is TGCGCCAGCAGCCACCTGGGGGGAGGGGAGCTGTTTTTT. Protein: CASSHLGGGELFF.

This clone showed up just once. The CDR3 sequence is CASSETLAYEQYF. For the CDR3, the DNA is TGTGCCAGCAGTGAGACCCTAGCCTACGAGCAGTACTTC. The chain employs TRBV6-1 and TRBJ2-7; D is undetermined. In germline, CDR1 is MNHNS, CDR2 SASEGT. The V end was cut by 3 bases, the J end by 2 bases, with 8 bases between. The CDR3 sequence is 13 residues long.

The J gene is TRBJ1-1, the V gene TRBV9; D is uncertain. Trimming removed 3 bases from V and 11 bases from J, with 14 bases in between. CDR1 and CDR2 (germline): SGDLS, YYNGEE. The CDR3 has 12 residues. The CDR3 DNA sequence: TGTGCCAGCAGCGAAGGAGATTCGAGGGCTTTCTTT. Encoded protein: CASSEGDSRAFF. The full variable domain, in which reference TRBV9 and TRBJ1-1 provide the parts outside the CDR3, is DSGVTQTPKHLITATGQRVTLRCSPRSGDLSVYWYQQSLDQGLQFLIQYYNGEERAKGNILERFSAQQFPDLHSELNLSSLELGDSALYFCASSEGDSRAFFGQGTRLTVV.

The chain carries TRBV27 and TRBJ1-5; D call uncertain. Germline values: CDR1 MNHEY, CDR2 SMNVEV (reference sequence). This CDR3 is built from 17 residues. Deletions cut 3 bases from V and 7 bases from J, with 22 bases between. The CDR3 protein is CASSLFGRAVAGQPQHF. The CDR3, as DNA: TGTGCCAGCAGTTTGTTCGGGAGGGCAGTGGCGGGGCAGCCCCAGCATTTT.

This chain uses TRBV5-1 with TRBJ2-1; D perhaps matches TRBD2 (6 bases). CDR3 size: 17 residues. The germline gives CDR1 SGHRS, CDR2 YFSETQ. Trimming stripped 3 bases from V and 6 bases from J, with 22 bases between. CDR3 DNA sequence: TGCGCCAGCAGCTCGGGGACTTCCGCACGGGCTAGCAATGAGCAGTTCTTC. Protein product: CASSSGTSARASNEQFF.

The gene calls are TRBV6-5 and TRBJ1-1, with D possibly matching TRBD1 (5 bases). CDR1 is MNHEY, CDR2 SVGAGI, per germline. V was shortened by 2 bases and J by 3 bases, with 16 bases between the two germline ends. The CDR3 extends over 16 amino acids. The CDR3 loop is CASSYRAGPPHTEAFF. Here the CDR3 DNA reads TGTGCCAGCAGTTACCGGGCAGGGCCCCCTCACACTGAAGCTTTCTTT.

This clone turned up a few times. Germline is not matched at one junction end, which may reflect a read error. The chain recombines TRBV7-9 with TRBJ1-1, with D possibly being TRBD1 (6 bases). This CDR3 has 15 residues. Germline V lookup: CDR1 SEHNR, CDR2 FQNEAQ (reference sequence). This chain's CDR3 is CASIPSDRVNAEAFF. The CDR3 DNA reads as TGTGCCAGCATCCCGTCGGACAGAGTGAACGCTGAAGCTTTCTTT.

By frequency in the sample, this clone is large. The genes are TRBV7-8 and TRBJ2-3; tentatively, D is TRBD1 (6 bases). V dropped 1 base and J dropped 2 bases, with 19 bases sitting between them. CDR1 and CDR2 from the germline V gene are SGHVS and FQNEAQ. This CDR3 comprises 18 residues. Here the CDR3 reads CASSLVGGHYQPTDTQYF. The CDR3 DNA reads as TGTGCCAGCAGCTTAGTTGGGGGACATTACCAACCCACAGATACGCAGTATTTT.

The CDR3 nucleotides read TGTGCCAGCAGCGCCCGGACAGGGGGATACACCGGGGAGCTGTTTTTT. This codes for CASSARTGGYTGELFF. The rearrangement joins TRBV11-3 to TRBJ2-2, with 10 bases identical to TRBD1. V dropped 5 bases and J dropped 3; count of bases not matched to a gene: 6. Germline CDR1 reads SGHNT; CDR2 reads YENEEA. The CDR3 consists of 16 residues. The full variable domain, in which reference TRBV11-3 and TRBJ2-2 provide the parts outside the CDR3, is EAGVVQSPRYKIIEKKQPVAFWCNPISGHNTLYWYLQNLGQGPELLIRYENEEAVDDSQLPKDRFSAERLKGVDSTLKIQPAELGDSAVYLCASSARTGGYTGELFFGEGSRLTVL.

The chain couples TRBV7-2 to TRBJ2-3, with a possible D match to TRBD2 (6 bases). V shed 5 bases and J shed 3 bases, with 18 bases lying between them. The CDR3 consists of 16 residues. Germline V CDR1 and CDR2: SGHTA, FQGNSA. The CDR3 nucleotides are TGTGCCAGCAGCCCCGTGGGGGACTTCAAAACAGATACGCAGTATTTT. Protein: CASSPVGDFKTDTQYF.